This T cell receptor (beta chain) was captured in a study of blood T cells in healthy people across ages. The CDR3 has 18 residues. The germline V gene encodes CDR1 DFQATT and CDR2 SNEGSKA (reference sequence). The ends lost 1 base at V and 8 bases at J; junction bases unmatched: 14. A second PCR, run for roughly 7 to 11 cycles, used a sample-barcoded 5' primer plus a J-beta primer mix. Each CDR3 protein gets one entry after TCRdb re-called the 5' RACE reads with MiXCR. The data hold about 770,000 distinct CDR3 sequences, with under 45% observed a single time. Specimen: blood. The sequence derives from a man between 60 and 75 years old in good health. This chain connects TRBV20-1 to TRBJ2-3, with 14 nucleotides matching TRBD2. For the CDR3, the DNA is TGCAGTGCTAGAGCCCTGGGACTAGCGGGGGCCCACTCCCTTACGCAGTATTTT. Amino acids: CSARALGLAGAHSLTQYF.